This T cell receptor (beta chain) was sequenced during a study of cytomegalovirus exposure and HLA in healthy donors. It was with 60 Vbeta and 13 Jbeta primers that the PCR ran. Sequenced by immunoSEQ multiplex PCR; TCRdb stores in-frame clones only, minus some. The repertoire holds roughly 84,000 clones, with around 73% as singletons. V lost 2 bases, J lost 1 base, and 12 bases lay in between. The germline V gene encodes CDR1 MNHEY and CDR2 SMNVEV (reference sequence). The CDR3 consists of 16 residues. The specimen sequenced was PBMCs. The J gene is TRBJ2-1, the V gene TRBV27; D may be TRBD2 (6 bases). The receptor's source is a man over 45 in good health and CMV-seronegative. CDR3 sequence reads: CASSLMGRWSYNEQFF. DNA of the CDR3: TGTGCCAGCAGTTTAATGGGGAGGTGGTCCTACAATGAGCAGTTCTTC.